The following is a T cell receptor (beta chain) sequence with its context. J lost 1 base, V lost 7 bases, and 1 base had no gene match. The germline V gene encodes CDR1 SNHLY and CDR2 FYNNEI. CDR3 length: 14 amino acids. This specimen belongs to a study of cytomegalovirus exposure and HLA in healthy donors. The PCR ran on 60 Vbeta and 13 Jbeta primers. The data were produced by immunoSEQ multiplex PCR, yet TCRdb's version contains in-frame clones alone and is incomplete. Of 130,000 to 150,000 clones in the sample, around 78% are singletons; the top ten hold 3%. Material for sequencing was PBMCs. The J gene is TRBJ2-1, the V gene TRBV2; 10 bases fit TRBD2. The TCR comes from a man aged 35 to 55 in good health and CMV-seropositive. CDR3 protein: CASKTSGSYNEQFF. CDR3 DNA: TGTGCCAGCAAGACTAGCGGGTCCTACAATGAGCAGTTCTTC. The entire variable domain, with the rest obtained from reference TRBV2 and TRBJ2-1, is as follows: EPEVTQTPSHQVTQMGQEVILRCVPISNHLYFYWYRQILGQKVEFLVSFYNNEISEKSEIFDDQFSVERPDGSNFTLKIRSTKLEDSAMYFCASKTSGSYNEQFFGPGTRLTVL.